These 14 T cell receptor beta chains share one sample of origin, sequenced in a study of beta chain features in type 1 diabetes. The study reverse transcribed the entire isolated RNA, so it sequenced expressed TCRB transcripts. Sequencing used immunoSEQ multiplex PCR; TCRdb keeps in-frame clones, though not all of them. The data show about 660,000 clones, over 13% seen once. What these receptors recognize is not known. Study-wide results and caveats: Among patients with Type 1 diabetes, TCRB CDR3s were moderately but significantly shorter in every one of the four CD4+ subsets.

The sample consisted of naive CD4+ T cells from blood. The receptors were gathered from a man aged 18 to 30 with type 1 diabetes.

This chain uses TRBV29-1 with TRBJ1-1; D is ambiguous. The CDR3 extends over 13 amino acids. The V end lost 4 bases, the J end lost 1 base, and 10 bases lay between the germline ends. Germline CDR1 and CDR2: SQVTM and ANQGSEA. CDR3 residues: CSVGPQRNTEAFF. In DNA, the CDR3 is TGCAGCGTTGGCCCTCAGCGGAACACTGAAGCTTTCTTT.

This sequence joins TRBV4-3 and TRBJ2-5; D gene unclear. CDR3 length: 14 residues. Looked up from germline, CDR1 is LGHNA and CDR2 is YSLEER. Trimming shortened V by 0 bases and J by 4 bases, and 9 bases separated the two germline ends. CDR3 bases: TGCGCCAGCAGCCAAGAAGGTAGATCAGAGACCCAGTACTTC. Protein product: CASSQEGRSETQYF.

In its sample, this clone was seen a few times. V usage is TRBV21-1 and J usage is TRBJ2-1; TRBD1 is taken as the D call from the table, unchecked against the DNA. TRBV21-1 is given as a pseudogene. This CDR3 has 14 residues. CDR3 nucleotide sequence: TGTGCCAGCAGCAAAAGACAAACTCACAATGAGCAGTTCTTC. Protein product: CASSKRQTHNEQFF.

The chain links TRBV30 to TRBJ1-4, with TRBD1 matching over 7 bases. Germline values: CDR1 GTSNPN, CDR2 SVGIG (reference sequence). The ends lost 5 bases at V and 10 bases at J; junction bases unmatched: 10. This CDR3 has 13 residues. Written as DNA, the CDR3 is TGTGCCTGGGCGAAGCCGGGACAGCTAAAACTGTTTTTT. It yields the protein CAWAKPGQLKLFF.

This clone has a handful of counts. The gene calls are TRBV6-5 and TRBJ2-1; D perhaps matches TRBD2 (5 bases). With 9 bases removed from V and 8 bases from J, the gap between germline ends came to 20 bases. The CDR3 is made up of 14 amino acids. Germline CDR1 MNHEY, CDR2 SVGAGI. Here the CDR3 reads CASSERASIDEQFF. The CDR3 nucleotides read TGTGCCAGTTCAGAAAGGGCTAGCATCGATGAGCAGTTCTTC.

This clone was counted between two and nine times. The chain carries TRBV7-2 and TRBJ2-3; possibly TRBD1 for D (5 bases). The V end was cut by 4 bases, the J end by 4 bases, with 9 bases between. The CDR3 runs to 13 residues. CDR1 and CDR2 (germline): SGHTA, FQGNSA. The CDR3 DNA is TGTGCCAGCAGCTGGGGCGGAGCAGATACGCAGTATTTT. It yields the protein CASSWGGADTQYF.

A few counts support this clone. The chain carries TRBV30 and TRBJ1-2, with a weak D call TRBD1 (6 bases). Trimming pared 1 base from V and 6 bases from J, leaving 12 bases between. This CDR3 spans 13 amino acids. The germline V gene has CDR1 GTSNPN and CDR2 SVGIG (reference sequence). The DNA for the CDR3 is TGTGCCTGGAGTGGGTACGGGGGCGATGGCTACACCTTC. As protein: CAWSGYGGDGYTF.

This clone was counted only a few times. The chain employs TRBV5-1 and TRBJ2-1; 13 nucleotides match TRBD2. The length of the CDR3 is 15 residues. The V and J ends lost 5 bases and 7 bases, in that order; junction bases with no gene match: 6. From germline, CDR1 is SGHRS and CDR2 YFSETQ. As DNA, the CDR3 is TGCGCCAGCAGTCCTGGGACTAGCGGGATAAATGAGCAGTTCTTC. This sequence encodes CASSPGTSGINEQFF. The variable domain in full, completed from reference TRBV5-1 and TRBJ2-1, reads KAGVTQTPRYLIKTRGQQVTLSCSPISGHRSVSWYQQTPGQGLQFLFEYFSETQRNKGNFPGRFSGRQFSNSRSEMNVSTLELGDSALYLCASSPGTSGINEQFFGPGTRLTVL.

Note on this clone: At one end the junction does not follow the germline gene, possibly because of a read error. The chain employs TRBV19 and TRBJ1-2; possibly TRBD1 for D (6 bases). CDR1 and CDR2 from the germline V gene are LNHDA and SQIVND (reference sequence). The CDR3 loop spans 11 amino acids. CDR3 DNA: TGTGCCAGTGGTTGGGGCGACAGGACTGACTTC. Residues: CASGWGDRTDF.

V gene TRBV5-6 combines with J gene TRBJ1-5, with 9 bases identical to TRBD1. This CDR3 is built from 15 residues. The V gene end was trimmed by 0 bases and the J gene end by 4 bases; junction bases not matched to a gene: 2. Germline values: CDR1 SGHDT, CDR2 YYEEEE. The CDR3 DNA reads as TGTGCCAGCAGCTTGGCCGACAGGGGGAATCAGCCCCAGCATTTT. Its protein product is CASSLADRGNQPQHF.

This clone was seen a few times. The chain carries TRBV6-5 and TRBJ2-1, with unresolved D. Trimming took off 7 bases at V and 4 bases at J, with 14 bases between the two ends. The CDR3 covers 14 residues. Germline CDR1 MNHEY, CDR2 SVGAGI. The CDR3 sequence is CASIDLPMYNEQFF. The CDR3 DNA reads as TGTGCCAGCATAGACCTTCCGATGTACAATGAGCAGTTCTTC.

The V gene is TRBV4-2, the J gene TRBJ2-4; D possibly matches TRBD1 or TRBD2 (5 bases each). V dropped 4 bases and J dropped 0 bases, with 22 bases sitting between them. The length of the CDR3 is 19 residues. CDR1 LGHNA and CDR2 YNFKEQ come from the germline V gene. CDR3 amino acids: CASSRREGTGSLAKNIQYF. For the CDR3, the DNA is TGTGCCAGCAGCCGACGGGAAGGGACGGGTTCACTAGCCAAAAACATTCAGTACTTC.

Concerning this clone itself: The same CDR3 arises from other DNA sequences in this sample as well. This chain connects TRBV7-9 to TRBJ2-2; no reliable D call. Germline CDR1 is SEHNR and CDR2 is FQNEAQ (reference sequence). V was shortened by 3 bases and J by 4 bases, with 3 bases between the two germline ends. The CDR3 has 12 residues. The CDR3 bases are TGTGCCAGCAGCTTTGGCACCGGGGAGCTGTTTTTT. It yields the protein CASSFGTGELFF.

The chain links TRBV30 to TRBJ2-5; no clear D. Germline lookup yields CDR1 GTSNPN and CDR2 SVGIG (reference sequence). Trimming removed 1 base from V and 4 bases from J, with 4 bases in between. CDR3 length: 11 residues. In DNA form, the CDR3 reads TGTGCCTGGAGTGACGGAGAGACCCAGTACTTC. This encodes CAWSDGETQYF. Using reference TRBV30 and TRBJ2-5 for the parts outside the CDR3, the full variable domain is SQTIHQWPATLVQPVGSPLSLECTVEGTSNPNLYWYRQAAGRGLQLLFYSVGIGQISSEVPQNLSASRPQDRQFILSSKKLLLSDSGFYLCAWSDGETQYFGPGTRLLVL.